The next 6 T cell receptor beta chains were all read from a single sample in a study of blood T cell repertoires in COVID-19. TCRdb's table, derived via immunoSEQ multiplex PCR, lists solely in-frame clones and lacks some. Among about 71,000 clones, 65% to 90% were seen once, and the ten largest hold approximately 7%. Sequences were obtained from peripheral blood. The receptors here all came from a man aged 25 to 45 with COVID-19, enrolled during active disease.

CDR3 coding DNA: TGTGCCTGGAGTGTAAGGGGTACGGGCAATCAGCCCCAGCATTTT. It is translated as CAWSVRGTGNQPQHF. The chain couples TRBV30 to TRBJ1-5; tentative D call: TRBD1 (5 bases). V was shortened by 0 bases and J by 2 bases, with 11 bases between the two germline ends. This CDR3 has 15 residues. Germline lookup yields CDR1 GTSNPN and CDR2 SVGIG (reference sequence).

CDR3 nucleotide sequence: TGTGCCAGCAGCAACCTTCCGGACAGGGAAGCTTTCTTT. Translating gives CASSNLPDREAFF. The chain recombines TRBV9 with TRBJ1-1; 7 positions agree with TRBD1. CDR3 length: 13 residues. The germline CDR1 and CDR2 sequences are SGDLS and YYNGEE. J was trimmed by 8 bases and V by 4 bases; bases with no gene match: 8.

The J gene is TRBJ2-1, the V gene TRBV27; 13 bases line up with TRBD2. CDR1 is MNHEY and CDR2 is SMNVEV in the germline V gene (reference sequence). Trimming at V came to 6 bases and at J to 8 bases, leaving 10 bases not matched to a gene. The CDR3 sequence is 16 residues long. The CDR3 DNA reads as TGTGCCAGCAGGGAACTAGCGGGAGGGCCGGAGGATGAGCAGTTCTTC. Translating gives CASRELAGGPEDEQFF.

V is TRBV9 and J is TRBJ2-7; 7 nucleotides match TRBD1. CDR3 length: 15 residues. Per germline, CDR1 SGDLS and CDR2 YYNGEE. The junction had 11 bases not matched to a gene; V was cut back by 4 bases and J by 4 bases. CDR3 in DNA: TGTGCCAGCAGCCCAAAAGCACAGGGGATTTACGAGCAGTACTTC. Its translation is CASSPKAQGIYEQYF.

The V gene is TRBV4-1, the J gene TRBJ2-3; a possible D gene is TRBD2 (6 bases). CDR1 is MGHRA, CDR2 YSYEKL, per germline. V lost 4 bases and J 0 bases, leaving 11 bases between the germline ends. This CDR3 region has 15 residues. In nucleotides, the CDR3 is TGCGCCAGCAGCCTACTAGCCCCAAGCACAGATACGCAGTATTTT. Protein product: CASSLLAPSTDTQYF.

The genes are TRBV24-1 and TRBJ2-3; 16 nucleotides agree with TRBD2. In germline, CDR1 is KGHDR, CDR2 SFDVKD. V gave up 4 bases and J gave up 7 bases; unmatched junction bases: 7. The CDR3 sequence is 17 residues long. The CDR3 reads CATSDPGLAGGRNTQYF. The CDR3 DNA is TGTGCCACCAGTGACCCGGGACTAGCGGGAGGGCGAAATACGCAGTATTTT.